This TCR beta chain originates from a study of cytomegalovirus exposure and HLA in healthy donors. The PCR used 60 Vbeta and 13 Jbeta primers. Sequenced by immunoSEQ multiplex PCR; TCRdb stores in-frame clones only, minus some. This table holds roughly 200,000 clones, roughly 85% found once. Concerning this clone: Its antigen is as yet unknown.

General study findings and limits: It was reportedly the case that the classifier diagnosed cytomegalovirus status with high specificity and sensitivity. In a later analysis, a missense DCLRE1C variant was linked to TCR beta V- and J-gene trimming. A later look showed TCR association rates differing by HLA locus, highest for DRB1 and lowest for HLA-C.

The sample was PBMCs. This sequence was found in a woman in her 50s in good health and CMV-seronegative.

The CDR3 nucleotides read TGTGCCAGCAGACAATTAGGGGGTAGACAGGACCACACCGGGGAGCTGTTTTTT. Translating it yields CASRQLGGRQDHTGELFF. V is TRBV28 and J is TRBJ2-2, with a tentative D call TRBD1 (6 bases). The V gene lost 6 bases and the J gene lost 3 bases, with 23 bases spanning the gap. Looked up from germline, CDR1 is MDHEN and CDR2 is SYDVKM. CDR3 length: 18 amino acids.